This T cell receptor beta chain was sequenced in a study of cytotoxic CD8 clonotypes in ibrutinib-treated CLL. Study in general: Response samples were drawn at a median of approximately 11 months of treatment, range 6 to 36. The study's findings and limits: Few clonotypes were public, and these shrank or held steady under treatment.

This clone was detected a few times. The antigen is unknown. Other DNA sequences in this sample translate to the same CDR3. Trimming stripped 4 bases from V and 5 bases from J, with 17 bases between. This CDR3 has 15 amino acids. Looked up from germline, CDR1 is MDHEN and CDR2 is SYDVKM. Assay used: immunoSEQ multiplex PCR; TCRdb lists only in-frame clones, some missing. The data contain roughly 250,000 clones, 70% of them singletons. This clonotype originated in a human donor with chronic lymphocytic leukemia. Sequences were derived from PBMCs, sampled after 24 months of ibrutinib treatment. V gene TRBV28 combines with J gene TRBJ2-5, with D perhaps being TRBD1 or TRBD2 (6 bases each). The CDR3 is CASSSRQVGGETQYF. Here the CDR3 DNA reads TGTGCCAGCAGTTCCCGACAGGTTGGAGGGGAGACCCAGTACTTC.